Listed below are T cell receptor beta chains from one sample, sequenced in a study of regulatory T cells in long-lasting Graves disease. MiXCR, run by TCRdb on the multiplex PCR reads, gives a single entry per CDR3 protein. This sample has about 460,000 distinct CDR3 sequences; 20% to 25% occur once, and the top ten carry around 13%. Sequenced here: peripheral blood mononuclear cells (PBMCs), sampled when the disease was refractory, from a patient treated with antithyroid drugs. Source of these receptors: a female donor with Graves disease. Both conserved end residues are part of each CDR3. D genes are given only for firm matches. The size entry is marked missing in some rows and otherwise reads once, few, many or a size class.

d_call j_call clone_size v_call cdr3_aa cdr3_nt
- TRBJ2-5 many TRBV11-2 CASSPSSTLRETQYF TGTGCCAGCAGCCCCTCATCTACCCTTAGGGAGACCCAGTACTTC
- TRBJ1-1 few TRBV5-1 CASSFRLGTEAFF TGCGCCAGCAGCTTTCGGTTGGGCACTGAAGCTTTCTTT
- TRBJ1-2 - TRBV2 CASRDHTGRLNYGYTF TGTGCCAGCAGAGACCATACAGGGCGTCTCAACTATGGCTACACCTTC
- TRBJ1-3 few TRBV7-6 CASSHYSDLVGNTIYF TGTGCCAGCAGCCATTACTCGGACCTGGTTGGAAACACCATATATTTT
TRBD1 TRBJ1-1 many TRBV7-2 CASSYIGQVNTEAFF TGTGCCAGCAGCTATATTGGACAGGTGAACACTGAAGCTTTCTTT
- TRBJ2-7 - TRBV6-6 CASSYSIGQGYEQYF TGTGCCAGCAGTTACTCGATAGGGCAGGGCTACGAGCAGTACTTC
TRBD1 TRBJ2-2 many TRBV20-1 CSAREGQTNTGELFF TGCAGTGCTAGAGAGGGACAGACAAACACCGGGGAGCTGTTTTTT
- TRBJ2-4 - TRBV29-1 CSAAIGLGAKNIRYF TGCAGCGCCGCCATTGGGTTGGGCGCCAAAAACATTCGGTACTTC
TRBD1 TRBJ1-2 many TRBV11-2 CASSLGTGRSYTF TGTGCCAGCAGCTTAGGGACAGGTCGCAGCTACACCTTC
- TRBJ2-7 few TRBV4-3 CASSQDFGWTYEQYF TGCGCCAGCAGCCAAGATTTTGGTTGGACCTACGAGCAGTACTTC